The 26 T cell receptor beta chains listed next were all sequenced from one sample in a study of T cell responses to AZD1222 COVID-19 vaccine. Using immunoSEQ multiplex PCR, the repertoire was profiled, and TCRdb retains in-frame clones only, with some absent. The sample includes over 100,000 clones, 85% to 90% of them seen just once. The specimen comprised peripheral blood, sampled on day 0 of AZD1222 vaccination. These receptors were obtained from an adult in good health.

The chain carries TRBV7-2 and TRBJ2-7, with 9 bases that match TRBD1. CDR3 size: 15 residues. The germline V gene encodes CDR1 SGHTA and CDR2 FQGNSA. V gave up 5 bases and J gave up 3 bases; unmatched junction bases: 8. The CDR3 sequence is CASSALGQGVYEQYF. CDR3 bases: TGTGCCAGCAGCGCTTTGGGACAGGGAGTCTACGAGCAGTACTTC.

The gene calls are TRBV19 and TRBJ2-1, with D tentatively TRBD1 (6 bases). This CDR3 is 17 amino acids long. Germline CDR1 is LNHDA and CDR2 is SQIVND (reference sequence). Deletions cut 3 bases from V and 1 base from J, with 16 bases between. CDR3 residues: CASSIQLQGFSYNEQFF. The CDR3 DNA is TGTGCCAGTAGTATCCAACTACAGGGATTTTCCTACAATGAGCAGTTCTTC.

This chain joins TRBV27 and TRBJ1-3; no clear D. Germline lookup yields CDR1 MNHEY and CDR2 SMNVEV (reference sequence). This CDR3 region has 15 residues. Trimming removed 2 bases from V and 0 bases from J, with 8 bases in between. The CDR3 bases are TGTGCCAGCAGTTTAAGCCCTCTCTCTGGAAACACCATATATTTT. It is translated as CASSLSPLSGNTIYF.

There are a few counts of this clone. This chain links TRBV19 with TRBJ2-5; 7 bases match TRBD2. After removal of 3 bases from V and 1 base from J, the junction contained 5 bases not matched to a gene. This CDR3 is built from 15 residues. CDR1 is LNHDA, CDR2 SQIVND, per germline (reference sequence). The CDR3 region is CASSMTSLTQETQYF. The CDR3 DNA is TGTGCCAGTAGTATGACTAGCTTAACCCAAGAGACCCAGTACTTC. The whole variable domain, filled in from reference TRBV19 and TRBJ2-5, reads DGGITQSPKYLFRKEGQNVTLSCEQNLNHDAMYWYRQDPGQGLRLIYYSQIVNDFQKGDIAEGYSVSREKKESFPLTVTSAQKNPTAFYLCASSMTSLTQETQYFGPGTRLLVL.

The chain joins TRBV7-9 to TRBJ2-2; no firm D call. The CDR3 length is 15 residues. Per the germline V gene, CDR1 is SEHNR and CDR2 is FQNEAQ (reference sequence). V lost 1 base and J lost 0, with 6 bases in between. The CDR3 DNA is TGTGCCAGCAGCTTAGGGGTCGCGAACACCGGGGAGCTGTTTTTT. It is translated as CASSLGVANTGELFF.

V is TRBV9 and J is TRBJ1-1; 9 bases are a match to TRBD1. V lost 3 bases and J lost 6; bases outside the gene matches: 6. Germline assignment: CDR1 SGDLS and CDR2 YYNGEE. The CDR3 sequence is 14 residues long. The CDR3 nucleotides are TGTGCCAGCAGCGGGGAGGGACAGGGCGCTGAAGCTTTCTTT. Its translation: CASSGEGQGAEAFF. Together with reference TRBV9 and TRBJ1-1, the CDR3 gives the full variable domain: DSGVTQTPKHLITATGQRVTLRCSPRSGDLSVYWYQQSLDQGLQFLIQYYNGEERAKGNILERFSAQQFPDLHSELNLSSLELGDSALYFCASSGEGQGAEAFFGQGTRLTVV.

Written as DNA, the CDR3 is TGTGCCAGCAGAGGGGTCTCTGGAAACACCATATATTTT. Encoded protein: CASRGVSGNTIYF. The chain is built from TRBV2 and TRBJ1-3; a possible D gene is TRBD1 (5 bases). CDR1 and CDR2 from the germline V gene are SNHLY and FYNNEI. V gave up 6 bases and J gave up 0 bases, with 6 bases separating them. The CDR3 runs to 13 residues. Full variable domain (missing parts from reference TRBV2 and TRBJ1-3): EPEVTQTPSHQVTQMGQEVILRCVPISNHLYFYWYRQILGQKVEFLVSFYNNEISEKSEIFDDQFSVERPDGSNFTLKIRSTKLEDSAMYFCASRGVSGNTIYFGEGSWLTVV.

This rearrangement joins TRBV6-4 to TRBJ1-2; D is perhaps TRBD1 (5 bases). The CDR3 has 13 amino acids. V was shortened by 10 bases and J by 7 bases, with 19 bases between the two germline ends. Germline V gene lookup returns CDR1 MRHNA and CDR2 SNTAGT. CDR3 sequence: CATSPEGEGGYTF. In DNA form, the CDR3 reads TGTGCCACCTCCCCGGAAGGGGAGGGTGGCTACACCTTC.

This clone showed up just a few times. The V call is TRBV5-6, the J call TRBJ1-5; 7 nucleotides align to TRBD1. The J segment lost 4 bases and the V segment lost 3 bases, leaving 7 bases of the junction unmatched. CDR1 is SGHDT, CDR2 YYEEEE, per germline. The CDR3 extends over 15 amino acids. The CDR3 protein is CASSSYDRVNQPQHF. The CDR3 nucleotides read TGTGCCAGCAGCTCCTACGACAGGGTGAATCAGCCCCAGCATTTT.

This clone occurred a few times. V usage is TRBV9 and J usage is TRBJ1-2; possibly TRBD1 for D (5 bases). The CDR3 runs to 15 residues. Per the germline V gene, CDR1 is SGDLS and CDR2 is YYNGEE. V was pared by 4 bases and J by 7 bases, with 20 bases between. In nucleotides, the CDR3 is TGTGCCAGCAGCACCACCCTGGGGGGGAGTGGTGGCTACACCTTC. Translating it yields CASSTTLGGSGGYTF.

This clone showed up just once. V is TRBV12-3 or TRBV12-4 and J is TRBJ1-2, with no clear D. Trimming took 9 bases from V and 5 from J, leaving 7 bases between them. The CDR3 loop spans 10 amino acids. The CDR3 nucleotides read TGTGCCAGTCGCGAATATGGCTACACCTTC. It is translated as CASREYGYTF.

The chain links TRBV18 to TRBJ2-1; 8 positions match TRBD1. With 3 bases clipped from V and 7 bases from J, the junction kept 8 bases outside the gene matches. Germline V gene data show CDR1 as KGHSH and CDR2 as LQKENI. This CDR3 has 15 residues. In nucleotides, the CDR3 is TGTGCCAGCTCACCCGGCGGACAGGGTTTAAATGAGCAGTTCTTC. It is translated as CASSPGGQGLNEQFF.

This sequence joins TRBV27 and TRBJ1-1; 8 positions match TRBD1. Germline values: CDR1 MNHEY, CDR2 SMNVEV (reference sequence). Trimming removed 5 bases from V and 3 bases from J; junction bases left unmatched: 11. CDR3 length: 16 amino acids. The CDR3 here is CASSTAPGGAYTEAFF. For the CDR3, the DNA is TGTGCCAGCAGTACAGCCCCAGGGGGCGCTTACACTGAAGCTTTCTTT.

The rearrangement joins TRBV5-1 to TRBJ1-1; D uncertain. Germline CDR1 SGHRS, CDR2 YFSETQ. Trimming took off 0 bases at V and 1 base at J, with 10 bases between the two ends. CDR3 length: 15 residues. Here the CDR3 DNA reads TGCGCCAGCAGCTTGGATTGGGGAACGAACACTGAAGCTTTCTTT. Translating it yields CASSLDWGTNTEAFF. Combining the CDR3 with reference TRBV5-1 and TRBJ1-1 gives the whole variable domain KAGVTQTPRYLIKTRGQQVTLSCSPISGHRSVSWYQQTPGQGLQFLFEYFSETQRNKGNFPGRFSGRQFSNSRSEMNVSTLELGDSALYLCASSLDWGTNTEAFFGQGTRLTVV.

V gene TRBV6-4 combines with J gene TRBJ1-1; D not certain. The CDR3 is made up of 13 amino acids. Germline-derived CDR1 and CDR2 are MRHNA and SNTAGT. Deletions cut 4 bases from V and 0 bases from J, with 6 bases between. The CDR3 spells CASSVTVNTEAFF. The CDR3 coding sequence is TGTGCCAGCAGTGTTACAGTGAACACTGAAGCTTTCTTT.

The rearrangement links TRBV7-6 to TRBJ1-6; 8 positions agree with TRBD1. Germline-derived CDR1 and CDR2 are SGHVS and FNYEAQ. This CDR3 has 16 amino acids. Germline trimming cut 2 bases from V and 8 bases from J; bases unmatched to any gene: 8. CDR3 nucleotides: TGTGCCAGCAGCTTAAGTCAGGGGGCGATGGATTCACCCCTCCACTTT. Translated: CASSLSQGAMDSPLHF.

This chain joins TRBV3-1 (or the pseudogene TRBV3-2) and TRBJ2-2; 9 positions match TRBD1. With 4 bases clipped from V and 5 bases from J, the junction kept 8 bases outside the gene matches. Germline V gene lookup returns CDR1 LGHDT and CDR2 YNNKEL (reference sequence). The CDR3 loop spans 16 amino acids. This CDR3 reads CASSRTGTGRTGELFF. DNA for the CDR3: TGTGCCAGCAGCCGTACCGGGACAGGGAGGACCGGGGAGCTGTTTTTT.

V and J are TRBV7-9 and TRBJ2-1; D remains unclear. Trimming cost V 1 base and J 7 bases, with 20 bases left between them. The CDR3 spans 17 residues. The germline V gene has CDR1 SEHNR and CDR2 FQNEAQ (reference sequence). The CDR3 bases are TGTGCCAGCAGCTTAGTGAGTGTCCCCCTGATGGGGAATGAGCAGTTCTTC. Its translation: CASSLVSVPLMGNEQFF.

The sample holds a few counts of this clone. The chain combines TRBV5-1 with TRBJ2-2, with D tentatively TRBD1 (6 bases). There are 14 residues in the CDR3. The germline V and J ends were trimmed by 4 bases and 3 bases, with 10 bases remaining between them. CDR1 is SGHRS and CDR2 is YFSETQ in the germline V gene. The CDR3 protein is CASSGYRDTGELFF. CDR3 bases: TGCGCCAGCAGCGGTTACAGGGACACCGGGGAGCTGTTTTTT.

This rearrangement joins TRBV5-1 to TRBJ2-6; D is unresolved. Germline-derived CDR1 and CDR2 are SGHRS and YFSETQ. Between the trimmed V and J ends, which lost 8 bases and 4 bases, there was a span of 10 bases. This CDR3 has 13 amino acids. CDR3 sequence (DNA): TGCGCCAGTCGATCCGGAGGGGCCAACGTCCTGACTTTC. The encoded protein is CASRSGGANVLTF.

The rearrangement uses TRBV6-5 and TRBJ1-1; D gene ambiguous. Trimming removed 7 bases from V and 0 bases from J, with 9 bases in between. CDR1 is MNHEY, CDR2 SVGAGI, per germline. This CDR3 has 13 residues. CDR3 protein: CASTEVMNTEAFF. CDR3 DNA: TGTGCCAGCACAGAAGTTATGAACACTGAAGCTTTCTTT.

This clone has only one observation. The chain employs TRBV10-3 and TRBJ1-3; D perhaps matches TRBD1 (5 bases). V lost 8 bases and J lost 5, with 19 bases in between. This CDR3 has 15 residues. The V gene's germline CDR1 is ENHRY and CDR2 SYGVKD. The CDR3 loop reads CAIGFGRDGRNTIYF. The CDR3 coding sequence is TGTGCCATCGGTTTCGGCAGGGATGGACGAAACACCATATATTTT.

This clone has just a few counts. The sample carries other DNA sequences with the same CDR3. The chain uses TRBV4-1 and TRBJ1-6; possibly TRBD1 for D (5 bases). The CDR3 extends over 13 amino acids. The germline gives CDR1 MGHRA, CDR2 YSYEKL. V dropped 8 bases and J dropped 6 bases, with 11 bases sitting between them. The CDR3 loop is CASSPGPNSPLHF. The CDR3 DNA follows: TGCGCCAGCTCCCCGGGACCTAATTCACCCCTCCACTTT.

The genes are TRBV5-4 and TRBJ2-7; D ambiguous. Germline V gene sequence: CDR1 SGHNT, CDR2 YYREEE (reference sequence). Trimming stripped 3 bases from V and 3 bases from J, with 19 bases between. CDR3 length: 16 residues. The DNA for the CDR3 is TGTGCCAGCAGCTCAAACGTCGGTATATCGTTCTACGAGCAGTACTTC. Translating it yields CASSSNVGISFYEQYF.

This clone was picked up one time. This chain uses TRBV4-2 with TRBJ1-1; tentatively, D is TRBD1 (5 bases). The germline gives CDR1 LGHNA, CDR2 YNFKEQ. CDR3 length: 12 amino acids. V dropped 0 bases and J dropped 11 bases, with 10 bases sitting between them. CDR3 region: CASSQDYEGAFF. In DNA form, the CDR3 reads TGTGCCAGCAGCCAAGATTATGAGGGGGCTTTCTTT.

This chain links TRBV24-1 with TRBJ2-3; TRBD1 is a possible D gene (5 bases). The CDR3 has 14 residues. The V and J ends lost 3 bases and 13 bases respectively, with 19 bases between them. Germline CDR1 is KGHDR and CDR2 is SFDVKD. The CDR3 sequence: CATSDPNGSGKKYF. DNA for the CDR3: TGTGCCACCAGTGATCCGAACGGTTCAGGGAAGAAGTATTTT.